The TCR beta chain under discussion was sequenced for a study of T cell repertoires in cytomegalovirus infection. At the level of the study: Recently identified HLA-C-restricted CMV epitopes were among the peptides used. Based on public TCR beta signatures, there were indications of CMV infection and of a matching HLA type. Study results and caveats: CMV-specific HLA-C-restricted TCR beta clonotypes dominated the ex vivo response. Frequencies of public TCR beta families were cumulated, and this identified carriers of CMV plus the relevant HLA.

TCRdb recomputed calls from the reads with MiXCR, one row per CDR3 protein. Of 900,000 to 950,000 distinct CDR3 sequences in the sample, approximately 33% were seen once. This clonotype showed up many times. Antigen specificity is unknown. The V gene's germline CDR1 is SGHVS and CDR2 FNYEAQ. The CDR3 runs 11 residues. The germline V and J ends were trimmed by 4 bases and 4 bases, with 5 bases remaining between them. This TCR was recovered from a human donor in good health (CMV status not recorded). Some clones in this sample may be carry-over from other donors' samples. This chain joins TRBV7-6 and TRBJ2-7; D is unresolved. The source was cultured CD8+ T cells from PBMCs, collected from culture after CMV antigen stimulation. In DNA form, the CDR3 reads TGTGCCAGCAGCTCAAGATACGAGCAGTACTTC. This gives the protein CASSSRYEQYF.